Given below is one T cell receptor (beta chain) in context. This specimen belongs to a study of Ad26.COV2.S vaccination and SARS-CoV-2 variants. This CDR3 has 15 residues. The ends were cut back, 0 bases at V and 7 bases at J, with 16 bases in the middle. Per the germline V gene, CDR1 is SGHNT and CDR2 is YYREEE (reference sequence). Assay: immunoSEQ multiplex PCR; the TCRdb copy retains only in-frame clones and omits some. This table holds 200,000 to 300,000 clones, around 88% found once. Treatment of the sample: some 20 received Ad26.COV2.S at low or high dose, single or two shots; a few received placebo; per-sample allocation not given. Vaccine and placebo recipients were sampled on day 63 after the first injection.

The sequence was collected from a person aged 18 to 59 who received the Ad26.COV2.S COVID-19 vaccine or a placebo. This sequence joins TRBV5-4 and TRBJ1-2; maybe TRBD1 (6 bases). Material: peripheral blood, obtained in a trial of Ad26.COV2.S vaccine versus placebo. The CDR3 region has the DNA TGTGCCAGCAGCTTGGCCGGTGGGGCAGGGGCTGGCTACACCTTC. Encoded protein: CASSLAGGAGAGYTF.